The next 32 T cell receptor beta chains were all read from a single sample in a study of cytomegalovirus exposure and HLA in healthy donors. Profiled with immunoSEQ multiplex PCR; TCRdb holds only in-frame clones, not every one. The sample contains 220,000 or so clones, about 89% of which appear only once. Source material: PBMCs. The source is a woman between 18 and 29 years old in good health and CMV-seronegative.

The sample holds one count of this clone. The chain recombines TRBV27 with TRBJ2-3; TRBD2 matches 7 bases. This CDR3 region has 16 residues. CDR1 is MNHEY and CDR2 is SMNVEV in the germline V gene (reference sequence). V lost 5 bases, J lost 3 bases, and 11 bases stayed unmatched. This CDR3 is CASSELAPRGTDTQYF. CDR3 in DNA: TGTGCCAGCAGTGAACTAGCGCCCCGGGGGACAGATACGCAGTATTTT.

V gene TRBV28 combines with J gene TRBJ1-5; 8 nucleotides match TRBD1. This CDR3 comprises 16 residues. Germline assignment: CDR1 MDHEN and CDR2 SYDVKM. V shed 3 bases and J 0 bases; nucleotides not matched to a gene: 4. CDR3 loop: CASSFTTGASNQPQHF. The CDR3, as DNA: TGTGCCAGCAGTTTCACGACAGGGGCTAGCAATCAGCCCCAGCATTTT.

The chain joins TRBV7-9 to TRBJ1-2; the D gene is possibly TRBD1 (5 bases). The CDR3 runs 15 residues. Trimming cost V 5 bases and J 1 base, with 14 bases left between them. CDR1 and CDR2 from the germline V gene are SEHNR and FQNEAQ (reference sequence). The CDR3 region has the DNA TGTGCCAGCAGCCCCCCCGACAGTTTTAACTATGGCTACACCTTC. Translating it yields CASSPPDSFNYGYTF.

The chain couples TRBV27 to TRBJ1-6; 9 nucleotides align to TRBD1. Trimming took 3 bases from V and 6 from J; bases not matched to a gene: 6. Germline values: CDR1 MNHEY, CDR2 SMNVEV (reference sequence). The CDR3 length is 16 residues. CDR3 sequence: CASSLYGQGINSPLHF. The CDR3 DNA is TGTGCCAGCAGTTTGTACGGACAGGGGATTAATTCACCCCTCCACTTT.

V and J are TRBV5-5 and TRBJ1-2; D gene uncertain. There are 13 residues in the CDR3. Germline V gene data show CDR1 as SGHKS and CDR2 as YYEKEE (reference sequence). V was pared by 3 bases and J by 0 bases, with 6 bases between. The CDR3: CASSSLSNYGYTF. The CDR3 DNA reads as TGTGCCAGCAGCTCTCTTTCTAACTATGGCTACACCTTC.

On this clone itself: Other nucleotide sequences from this sample produce the same CDR3. The V call is TRBV28, the J call TRBJ1-4, with TRBD1 matching over 10 bases. The CDR3 consists of 16 residues. Germline loops: CDR1 MDHEN, CDR2 SYDVKM. Trimming at V came to 5 bases and at J to 8 bases, leaving 11 bases not matched to a gene. Here the CDR3 reads CASSPPRQGAGEKLFF. CDR3 sequence (DNA): TGTGCCAGCAGTCCACCACGACAGGGGGCGGGAGAAAAACTGTTTTTT.

The genes are TRBV7-5 and TRBJ1-1; no DNA check was done on the table's D call, TRBD1. TRBV7-5 is designated a pseudogene. The CDR3 has 12 amino acids. The CDR3 protein is CVRSPGQPQAFF. CDR3 DNA sequence: TGTGTCAGAAGCCCTGGACAGCCCCAGGCTTTCTTT.

This clone was seen once. The genes are TRBV4-1 and TRBJ1-1; D is possibly TRBD1 (5 bases). Germline loops: CDR1 MGHRA, CDR2 YSYEKL. There are 15 residues in the CDR3. The V end was cut by 4 bases, the J end by 0 bases, with 12 bases between. The CDR3 reads CASSPIGHLNTEAFF. As DNA, the CDR3 is TGCGCCAGCAGCCCAATCGGACATCTGAACACTGAAGCTTTCTTT.

This chain joins TRBV7-6 and TRBJ1-3, with D tentatively TRBD1 (5 bases). This CDR3 region has 18 residues. Germline CDR1 is SGHVS and CDR2 is FNYEAQ. Deletions cut 1 base from V and 1 base from J, with 17 bases between. CDR3 nucleotides: TGTGCCAGCAGCTTAGGGGTTGAAGGGGCCGGGTCTGGAAACACCATATATTTT. Amino acids: CASSLGVEGAGSGNTIYF.

The chain employs TRBV27 and TRBJ1-3; a weak D match, TRBD1 (5 bases). This CDR3 region has 14 residues. Germline values: CDR1 MNHEY, CDR2 SMNVEV (reference sequence). Trimming shortened V by 0 bases and J by 2 bases, and 5 bases separated the two germline ends. The CDR3 loop is CASSLSGAGNTIYF. The CDR3 nucleotides read TGTGCCAGCAGTTTATCAGGGGCTGGAAACACCATATATTTT.

The V and J genes are TRBV5-6 and TRBJ2-3, with TRBD2 matching over 10 bases. V dropped 0 bases and J dropped 2; count of bases not matched to a gene: 6. Germline CDR1 SGHDT, CDR2 YYEEEE. The CDR3 totals 17 residues. The chain's CDR3 is CASSLAGAGGPTDTQYF. CDR3 coding DNA: TGTGCCAGCAGCTTGGCGGGAGCGGGAGGGCCCACAGATACGCAGTATTTT.

The CDR3 nucleotides read TGCGCCAGCAGCCAAGGAGCGGGAATCAATGAGCAGTTCTTC. It codes for CASSQGAGINEQFF. The chain carries TRBV4-1 and TRBJ2-1; TRBD2 agrees at 7 bases. J gave up 6 bases and V 1 base, and 3 bases lay outside the gene matches. Germline V gives CDR1 MGHRA, CDR2 YSYEKL. This CDR3 contains 14 residues.

This chain uses TRBV30 with TRBJ1-2, with a possible D match to TRBD1 (5 bases). This CDR3 region has 15 residues. Germline CDR1 reads GTSNPN; CDR2 reads SVGIG (reference sequence). V was clipped by 1 base and J by 0 bases, with 12 bases between them. In DNA, the CDR3 is TGTGCCTGGAGTGCCCTGGGGGGGACTAACTATGGCTACACCTTC. Residues: CAWSALGGTNYGYTF.

In this sample, this clone turned up a few times. The CDR3 DNA is TGTGCCAGCTCACCGGGACTAGGCCAGTTCTTC. It is translated as CASSPGLGQFF. The chain uses TRBV18 and TRBJ2-1; the match to TRBD2 covers 8 bases. Germline loops: CDR1 KGHSH, CDR2 LQKENI. The CDR3 is 11 residues long. With V trimmed by 3 bases and J by 13 bases, 2 bases remained unmatched.

The chain is built from TRBV19 and TRBJ2-3; a possible D gene is TRBD2 (5 bases). Trimming stripped 3 bases from V and 4 bases from J, with 14 bases between. This CDR3 comprises 15 residues. From germline, CDR1 is LNHDA and CDR2 SQIVND (reference sequence). For the CDR3, the DNA is TGTGCCAGTAGTATTGCCCCGCGGGTGTCAGATACGCAGTATTTT. This sequence encodes CASSIAPRVSDTQYF.

The chain combines TRBV12-5 with TRBJ1-4; D is possibly TRBD1 (5 bases). Germline V lookup: CDR1 LGHNT, CDR2 FRNRAP. The CDR3 totals 15 residues. Trimming took 5 bases from V and 2 from J, leaving 12 bases between them. The CDR3 reads CASGQGRGTNEKLFF. The CDR3 DNA sequence: TGTGCTAGTGGTCAGGGCCGGGGGACTAATGAAAAACTGTTTTTT. The complete variable domain, with remaining parts taken from reference TRBV12-5 and TRBJ1-4, reads DARVTQTPRHKVTEMGQEVTMRCQPILGHNTVFWYRQTMMQGLELLAYFRNRAPLDDSGMPKDRFSAEMPDATLATLKIQPSEPRDSAVYFCASGQGRGTNEKLFFGSGTQLSVL.

The chain joins TRBV27 to TRBJ1-1; D may be TRBD1 (5 bases). With 6 bases removed from V and 1 base from J, the gap between germline ends came to 9 bases. Germline CDR1 reads MNHEY; CDR2 reads SMNVEV (reference sequence). The CDR3 runs 13 residues. The CDR3 DNA reads TGTGCCAGCAGCTTGGGGGGGAACACTGAAGCTTTCTTT. Protein product: CASSLGGNTEAFF.

J is TRBJ2-4 and V is TRBV5-5; possible D gene TRBD2, 6 bases. CDR3 length: 17 residues. CDR1 and CDR2 (germline): SGHKS, YYEKEE (reference sequence). The V end was cut by 4 bases, the J end by 1 base, with 18 bases between. In DNA, the CDR3 is TGTGCCAGCAGCGACCGGGACTCCACGAGGGCCAAAAACATTCAGTACTTC. This gives the protein CASSDRDSTRAKNIQYF.

V usage is TRBV5-6 and J usage is TRBJ1-1, with 8 bases matching TRBD1. The trim removed 4 bases at V and 1 base at J, leaving 9 bases unmatched. The CDR3 has 16 amino acids. Looked up from germline, CDR1 is SGHDT and CDR2 is YYEEEE. The DNA of the CDR3 is TGTGCCAGCAGCCCCGGGCCCGGGACAGGGAACACTGAAGCTTTCTTT. Translated, it gives CASSPGPGTGNTEAFF.

The chain employs TRBV5-1 and TRBJ1-6; no firm D call. V lost 3 bases to trimming and J lost 10 bases, with 11 bases between them. Looked up from germline, CDR1 is SGHRS and CDR2 is YFSETQ. There are 13 residues in the CDR3. Here the CDR3 reads CASSYGVGSPLHF. The CDR3, as DNA: TGCGCCAGCAGCTACGGGGTAGGGTCACCCCTCCACTTT.

V and J are TRBV7-2 and TRBJ1-5; a possible D gene is TRBD1 (6 bases). Germline CDR1 reads SGHTA; CDR2 reads FQGNSA. V gave up 5 bases and J gave up 5 bases, with 13 bases separating them. The CDR3 consists of 14 residues. This chain's CDR3 is CASSPRAGDQPQHF. CDR3 sequence (DNA): TGTGCCAGCAGCCCCCGGGCAGGGGATCAGCCCCAGCATTTT.

The chain combines TRBV5-6 with TRBJ2-7, with D possibly matching TRBD2 (5 bases). In germline, CDR1 is SGHDT, CDR2 YYEEEE. Trimming removed 0 bases at V and 2 bases at J, with 9 bases between. CDR3 size: 14 residues. The CDR3 is CASSLAGTPYEQYF. The CDR3 DNA follows: TGTGCCAGCAGCTTGGCGGGAACTCCCTACGAGCAGTACTTC.

The V and J genes are TRBV2 and TRBJ2-1; D possibly corresponds to TRBD2 (6 bases). This CDR3 region has 14 residues. The V and J ends lost 8 bases and 7 bases respectively, with 18 bases between them. CDR1 is SNHLY, CDR2 FYNNEI, per germline. The CDR3 bases are TGTGCCAGCGTCTTAAGCGGGTCAGGTAATGAGCAGTTCTTC. The encoded protein is CASVLSGSGNEQFF. The whole variable domain, remainder taken from reference TRBV2 and TRBJ2-1, is EPEVTQTPSHQVTQMGQEVILRCVPISNHLYFYWYRQILGQKVEFLVSFYNNEISEKSEIFDDQFSVERPDGSNFTLKIRSTKLEDSAMYFCASVLSGSGNEQFFGPGTRLTVL.

The V call is TRBV18, the J call TRBJ1-1, with a tentative D call TRBD1 (5 bases). Germline lookup yields CDR1 KGHSH and CDR2 LQKENI. This CDR3 is 16 amino acids long. Trimming took 6 bases from V and 4 from J, leaving 21 bases between them. The CDR3 loop reads CASSPSEGAVGTEAFF. In DNA, the CDR3 is TGTGCCAGCTCTCCGTCGGAAGGGGCGGTCGGCACTGAAGCTTTCTTT.

This chain joins TRBV28 and TRBJ2-1, with 12 positions matching TRBD2. The CDR3 has 15 amino acids. V trimming: 3 bases; J trimming: 8 bases; junction bases outside the gene matches: 5. CDR1 and CDR2 from the germline V gene are MDHEN and SYDVKM. CDR3 coding DNA: TGTGCCAGCAGTTTGGTCCTAGCGGGAGGGGATGAGCAGTTCTTC. Its translation is CASSLVLAGGDEQFF.

The chain uses TRBV5-4 and TRBJ2-6; D gene unclear. Trimming removed 1 base from V and 0 bases from J, with 11 bases in between. Germline CDR1 SGHNT, CDR2 YYREEE (reference sequence). The CDR3 extends over 17 amino acids. The CDR3 sequence: CASSLRVGVSGANVLTF. In DNA, the CDR3 is TGTGCCAGCAGCTTGAGAGTGGGCGTCTCTGGGGCCAACGTCCTGACTTTC.

V usage is TRBV5-4 and J usage is TRBJ1-2; 8 positions match TRBD1. Germline V lookup: CDR1 SGHNT, CDR2 YYREEE (reference sequence). The CDR3 covers 17 residues. V trimming: 5 bases; J trimming: 1 base; junction bases outside the gene matches: 13. The CDR3 region is CASRPQGVTAFNYGYTF. The CDR3 nucleotides read TGTGCCAGCAGGCCACAGGGGGTCACCGCTTTTAACTATGGCTACACCTTC.

The chain combines TRBV25-1 with TRBJ2-7; the match to TRBD2 covers 10 bases. V shed 6 bases, J shed 4 bases, and the junction held 15 bases outside the gene matches. CDR1 is MGHDK and CDR2 is SYGVNS in the germline V gene. CDR3 size: 17 residues. CDR3 nucleotide sequence: TGTGCCAGCAGGGGGGGTAAGCGGGAGGGGTACAGTTACGAGCAGTACTTC. Its protein is CASRGGKREGYSYEQYF.

J is TRBJ1-1 and V is TRBV7-6, with 7 bases identical to TRBD1. Per germline, CDR1 SGHVS and CDR2 FNYEAQ. The CDR3 loop spans 15 amino acids. V lost 0 bases and J lost 4; bases outside the gene matches: 5. The CDR3 DNA reads TGTGCCAGCAGCTTAGCGTCAGGGGGGTTCACTGAAGCTTTCTTT. Amino acids: CASSLASGGFTEAFF.

The chain couples TRBV9 to TRBJ2-7; 7 nucleotides match TRBD2. V was clipped by 0 bases and J by 5 bases; unmatched bases: 8. The CDR3 has 15 amino acids. Germline CDR1 reads SGDLS; CDR2 reads YYNGEE. CDR3 region: CASSVETAGVHEQYF. The DNA for the CDR3 is TGTGCCAGCAGCGTAGAGACCGCGGGAGTCCACGAGCAGTACTTC. Complete variable domain (other parts from reference TRBV9 and TRBJ2-7): DSGVTQTPKHLITATGQRVTLRCSPRSGDLSVYWYQQSLDQGLQFLIQYYNGEERAKGNILERFSAQQFPDLHSELNLSSLELGDSALYFCASSVETAGVHEQYFGPGTRLTVT.

V is TRBV30 and J is TRBJ1-5; 11 nucleotides agree with TRBD1. J was trimmed by 0 bases and V by 2 bases; bases with no gene match: 9. CDR3 size: 18 residues. CDR1 and CDR2 from the germline V gene are GTSNPN and SVGIG (reference sequence). The CDR3 region is CAWSNRDRGEDSNQPQHF. The CDR3, as DNA: TGTGCCTGGAGTAACCGGGACAGGGGGGAAGATAGCAATCAGCCCCAGCATTTT.

The chain has TRBV5-1 and TRBJ1-2, with D perhaps matching TRBD1 (5 bases). The germline V gene encodes CDR1 SGHRS and CDR2 YFSETQ. Trimming pared 6 bases from V and 6 bases from J, leaving 18 bases between. The CDR3 totals 14 residues. CDR3 sequence: CASTPGWGGDGYTF. The CDR3 DNA reads as TGCGCCAGCACCCCCGGGTGGGGGGGGGATGGCTACACCTTC. Complete variable domain (other parts from reference TRBV5-1 and TRBJ1-2): KAGVTQTPRYLIKTRGQQVTLSCSPISGHRSVSWYQQTPGQGLQFLFEYFSETQRNKGNFPGRFSGRQFSNSRSEMNVSTLELGDSALYLCASTPGWGGDGYTFGSGTRLTVV.